This T cell receptor (beta chain) was identified during a study of CXCR3-negative and CXCR3-positive naive CD8 T cells. This CDR3 contains 16 residues. cDNA libraries for TRB were generated by 5' RACE incorporating UMI labels. Following a re-call of the 5' RACE reads, TCRdb has one entry per CDR3 protein and lacks DNA. This table holds approximately 83,000 distinct CDR3 sequences. The TCR was taken from a human donor in good health. Some clones in this sample may be carry-over from other donors' samples. Material for sequencing was naive CXCR3- CD8+ T cells from blood. Subset indicated: CD45RO-CCR7+CD27+CD95- naive CD8+ T cells lacking CXCR3 (TNR3-). The V and J genes are TRBV23-1 and TRBJ2-7; the TRBD1 assignment by TCRdb is unverifiable without DNA. TRBV23-1 is identified as an open reading frame with a role that is uncertain. CDR3 in amino acids: CASSRDRVERALEQYF.